The clone carrying this T cell receptor beta chain was counted many times. Trimming at V came to 7 bases and at J to 0 bases, leaving 8 bases not matched to a gene. The CDR3 loop spans 15 amino acids. The sample is drawn from a study of response to subunit inactivated influenza vaccine. TCRdb recomputed calls from the RT-PCR reads with MiXCR, one row per CDR3 protein. The table records more than 450,000 distinct CDR3 sequences, approximately 11% of them present only once. This same sample was also part of a study on T cells expressing NK-cell markers. As reported in that work: 5'RACE template switching built TCR beta cDNA with unique molecular identifiers. The authors sequenced eight donors, of whom seven were HCMV-seropositive and one was seronegative. Among the experiments, several used an anti-gamma-delta TCR antibody to restrict sorting to alpha-beta TCR T cells. In a handful of donors, dominant clonotypes made up roughly 28.3-65% of CD3+CD56-NKG2C+ cells.

The sample consisted of PBMCs from blood, taken on the day of vaccination. The chain recombines TRBV12-3 or TRBV12-4 with TRBJ2-5; 7 nucleotides match TRBD2. The receptor was derived from a man between 45 and 60 years old who received an inactivated influenza vaccine. The CDR3: CASTFGGYNQETQYF. CDR3 coding DNA: TGTGCCAGCACCTTCGGGGGGTATAACCAAGAGACCCAGTACTTC.